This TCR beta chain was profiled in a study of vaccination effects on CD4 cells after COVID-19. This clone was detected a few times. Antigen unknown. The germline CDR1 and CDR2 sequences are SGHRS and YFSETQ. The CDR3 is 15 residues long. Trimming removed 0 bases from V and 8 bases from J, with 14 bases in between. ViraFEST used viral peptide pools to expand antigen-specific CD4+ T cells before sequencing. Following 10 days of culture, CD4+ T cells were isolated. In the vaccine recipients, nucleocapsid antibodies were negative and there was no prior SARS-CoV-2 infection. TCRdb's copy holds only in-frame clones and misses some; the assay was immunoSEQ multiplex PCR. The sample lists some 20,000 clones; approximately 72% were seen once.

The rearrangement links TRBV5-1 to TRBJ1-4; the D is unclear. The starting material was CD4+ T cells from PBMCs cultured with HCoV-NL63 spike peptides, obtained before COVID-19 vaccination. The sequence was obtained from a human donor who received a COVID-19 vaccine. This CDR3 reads CASSLAGTVREKLFF. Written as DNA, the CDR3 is TGCGCCAGCAGCTTGGCGGGAACAGTACGAGAAAAACTGTTTTTT.